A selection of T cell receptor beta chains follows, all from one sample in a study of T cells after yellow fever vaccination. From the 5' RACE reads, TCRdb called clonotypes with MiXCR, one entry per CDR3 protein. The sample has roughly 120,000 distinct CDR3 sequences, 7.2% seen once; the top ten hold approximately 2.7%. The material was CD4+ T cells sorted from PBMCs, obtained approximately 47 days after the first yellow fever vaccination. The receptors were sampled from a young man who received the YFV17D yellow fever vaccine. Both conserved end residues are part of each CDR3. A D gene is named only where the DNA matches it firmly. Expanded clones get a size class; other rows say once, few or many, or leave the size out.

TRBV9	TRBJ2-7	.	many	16	CASSVVITAPPYEQYF	TGTGCCAGCAGCGTAGTAATAACAGCACCCCCCTACGAGCAGTACTTC
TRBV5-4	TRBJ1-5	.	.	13	CASSSGPFQPQHF	TGTGCCAGCAGCTCAGGACCGTTTCAGCCCCAGCATTTT
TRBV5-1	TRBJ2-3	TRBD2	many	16	CASNPGLAGGTDTQYF	TGCGCCAGCAACCCGGGACTAGCGGGGGGGACAGATACGCAGTATTTT
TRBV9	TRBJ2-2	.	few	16	CASSPSFLDLIGELFF	TGTGCCAGCAGCCCCTCCTTTTTGGACCTGATCGGGGAGCTGTTTTTT
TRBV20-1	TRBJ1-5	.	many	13	CSAMGEPDQPQHF	TGCAGTGCTATGGGAGAACCCGATCAGCCCCAGCATTTT
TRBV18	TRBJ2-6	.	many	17	CASSTGLIVSGANVLTF	TGTGCCAGCTCAACGGGACTGATAGTCTCTGGGGCCAACGTCCTGACTTTC
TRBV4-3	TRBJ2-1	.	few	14	CASSQDKRFRKQFF	TGCGCCAGCAGCCAAGATAAGCGGTTTCGTAAGCAGTTCTTC
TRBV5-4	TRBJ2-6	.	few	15	CASTTPGLGANVLTF	TGTGCCAGCACCACCCCAGGGCTTGGGGCCAACGTCCTGACTTTC
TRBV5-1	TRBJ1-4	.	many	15	CASSPQSATNEKLFF	TGCGCCAGCAGCCCTCAGAGTGCAACTAATGAAAAACTGTTTTTT
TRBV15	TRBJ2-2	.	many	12	CATSRVSGELFF	TGTGCCACCAGCAGAGTCTCGGGGGAGCTGTTTTTT
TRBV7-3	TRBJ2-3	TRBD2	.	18	CAFSPGTSGGTSTDTQYF	TGTGCCTTCAGTCCCGGGACTAGCGGGGGAACTAGCACAGATACGCAGTATTTT
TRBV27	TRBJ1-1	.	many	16	CASSLRGASVNTEAFF	TGTGCCAGCAGTTTACGGGGGGCATCGGTGAACACTGAAGCTTTCTTT
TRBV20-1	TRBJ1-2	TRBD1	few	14	CSASRGTGGAGYTF	TGCAGTGCTAGCCGGGGGACAGGGGGGGCTGGCTACACCTTC
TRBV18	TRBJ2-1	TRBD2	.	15	CASSPSSGGYNEQFF	TGTGCCAGCTCACCATCTAGCGGGGGTTACAATGAGCAGTTCTTC
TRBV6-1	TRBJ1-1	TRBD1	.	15	CASTQTGGRGTEAFF	TGTGCCAGCACCCAGACAGGGGGACGAGGCACTGAAGCTTTCTTT
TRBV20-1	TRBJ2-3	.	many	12	CSAIGPSPTQYF	TGCAGTGCAATCGGACCCTCCCCAACGCAGTATTTT
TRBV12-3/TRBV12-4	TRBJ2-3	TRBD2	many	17	CASTRLAGVHLTDTQYF	TGTGCCAGCACCCGACTAGCGGGGGTCCATCTCACAGATACGCAGTATTTT
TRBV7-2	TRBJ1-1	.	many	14	CASSFTEAHTEAFF	TGTGCCAGCAGCTTCACAGAAGCCCACACTGAAGCTTTCTTT
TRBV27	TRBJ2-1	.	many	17	CASRPRPWGDAYNEQFF	TGTGCCAGCAGACCGCGGCCGTGGGGGGACGCCTACAATGAGCAGTTCTTC
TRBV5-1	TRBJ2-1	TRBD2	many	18	CASSLSRLAGPHGDEQFF	TGCGCCAGCAGCTTGAGTAGGCTAGCGGGGCCCCACGGGGATGAGCAGTTCTTC
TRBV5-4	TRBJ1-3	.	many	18	CASSTGQRSFSSGNTIYF	TGTGCCAGCAGCACCGGACAGAGATCCTTCTCCTCTGGAAACACCATATATTTT